Below, 27 T cell receptor beta chains from the same sample are listed, as sequenced in a study of T cell responses to AZD1222 COVID-19 vaccine. Clones were read by immunoSEQ multiplex PCR, and TCRdb kept only the in-frame ones, dropping some. Of around 100,000 clones listed, roughly 90% were seen once; the top ten hold 15% to 20%. Sequencing was performed on peripheral blood, taken on day 0 of AZD1222 vaccination. The receptors shown here come from an adult in good health.

The V and J genes are TRBV29-1 and TRBJ1-6; D is uncertain. Germline CDR1 is SQVTM and CDR2 is ANQGSEA. Trimming removed 2 bases from V and 12 bases from J, with 14 bases in between. The CDR3 covers 13 residues. CDR3 nucleotides: TGCAGCGTTGAACTTGGTACGGGTTTACCCCTCCACTTT. This codes for CSVELGTGLPLHF.

This clone has only one observation. The chain carries TRBV5-6 and TRBJ2-3, with 10 bases lining up with TRBD2. Trimming cost V 5 bases and J 10 bases; bases outside gene matches: 4. Germline V gene data show CDR1 as SGHDT and CDR2 as YYEEEE. This CDR3 has 12 amino acids. The CDR3 DNA reads as TGTGCCAGCAGATTACTAGCGGGGTCGCAGTATTTT. This encodes CASRLLAGSQYF.

The chain couples TRBV9 to TRBJ1-3; D unclear. The V end lost 5 bases, the J end lost 0 bases, and 6 bases lay between the germline ends. This CDR3 has 13 amino acids. CDR1 SGDLS and CDR2 YYNGEE come from the germline V gene. The CDR3 DNA follows: TGTGCCAGCAGTGGAAGCTCTGGAAACACCATATATTTT. Encoded protein: CASSGSSGNTIYF.

The chain combines TRBV14 with TRBJ1-2, with D possibly matching TRBD1 (5 bases). The CDR3 sequence is 15 residues long. From germline, CDR1 is SGHDN and CDR2 FVKESK. The V end was cut by 0 bases, the J end by 4 bases, with 12 bases between. The CDR3 protein is CASSQDQGSIYGYTF. CDR3 DNA sequence: TGTGCCAGCAGCCAAGATCAGGGCTCCATCTATGGCTACACCTTC.

The chain uses TRBV6-2 or TRBV6-3 and TRBJ1-5; D is possibly TRBD1 (6 bases). V lost 6 bases and J lost 1, with 25 bases in between. CDR1 and CDR2 from the germline V gene are MNHEY and SVGEGT. CDR3 length: 19 residues. CDR3 in DNA: TGTGCCAGCAGCCCTCCCCCGGGACACAAAAGGACAAGCAATCAGCCCCAGCATTTT. This translates into CASSPPPGHKRTSNQPQHF.

The rearrangement links TRBV12-5 to TRBJ2-1; 7 bases fit TRBD2. The CDR3 is 15 residues long. Trimming took 0 bases from V and 8 from J; bases not matched to a gene: 7. CDR1 is LGHNT and CDR2 is FRNRAP in the germline V gene. The CDR3 is CASGLVLPRGDEQFF. The CDR3 nucleotides read TGTGCTAGTGGTTTGGTACTCCCCCGGGGGGATGAGCAGTTCTTC.

V and J are TRBV2 and TRBJ2-5, with no clear D. The V end lost 5 bases, the J end lost 0 bases, and 4 bases lay between the germline ends. Germline V CDR1 and CDR2: SNHLY, FYNNEI. The CDR3 consists of 12 residues. The CDR3 loop reads CASSRNQETQYF. The DNA of the CDR3 is TGTGCCAGCAGTAGAAACCAAGAGACCCAGTACTTC.

The V and J genes are TRBV6-5 and TRBJ1-5; D is ambiguous. Trimming stripped 6 bases from V and 7 bases from J, with 16 bases between. This CDR3 spans 14 amino acids. Germline CDR1 reads MNHEY; CDR2 reads SVGAGI. The CDR3 sequence: CASSPPGDRQPQHF. The CDR3 DNA reads TGTGCCAGCAGCCCCCCCGGGGATCGGCAGCCCCAGCATTTT.

The CDR3 is CASSYSMMSINTEAFF. The CDR3 DNA sequence: TGTGCCAGCAGTTACTCGATGATGTCGATTAACACTGAAGCTTTCTTT. This sequence joins TRBV6-6 and TRBJ1-1; no clear D gene. From germline, CDR1 is MNHNY and CDR2 SVGAGI (reference sequence). The CDR3 loop spans 16 amino acids. V lost 0 bases, J lost 2 bases, and 13 bases lay in between.

V usage is TRBV5-4 and J usage is TRBJ2-1; the D call may be TRBD1 or TRBD2 (6 bases each). CDR1 is SGHNT and CDR2 is YYREEE in the germline V gene (reference sequence). This CDR3 is built from 16 residues. V dropped 0 bases and J dropped 4 bases, with 14 bases sitting between them. CDR3 sequence reads: CASSLGGGPGYNEQFF. CDR3 in DNA: TGTGCCAGCAGCTTGGGAGGGGGGCCGGGTTACAATGAGCAGTTCTTC.

This clone appeared a single time. This chain links TRBV18 with TRBJ1-5, with no clear D. Germline CDR1 and CDR2: KGHSH and LQKENI. Trimming stripped 1 base from V and 1 base from J, with 11 bases between. The CDR3 is 16 amino acids. In DNA form, the CDR3 reads TGTGCCAGCTCACCACTGAACACCCCCAGCAATCAGCCCCAGCATTTT. Translated: CASSPLNTPSNQPQHF.

The chain links TRBV7-3 to TRBJ2-3, with TRBD2 matching 7 bases. Germline lookup yields CDR1 SGHTA and CDR2 FQGTGA. V lost 5 bases and J lost 6; bases outside the gene matches: 5. CDR3 length: 13 amino acids. The CDR3 spells CASSPLGGDTQYF. As DNA, the CDR3 is TGTGCCAGCAGCCCCCTCGGGGGGGATACGCAGTATTTT.

This clone was counted between two and nine times. The chain is built from TRBV2 and TRBJ2-5; no reliable D call. The V gene lost 0 bases and the J gene lost 1 base, with 0 bases spanning the gap. The CDR3 totals 12 residues. Germline V CDR1 and CDR2: SNHLY, FYNNEI. The CDR3 protein is CASSEAQETQYF. For the CDR3, the DNA is TGTGCCAGCAGTGAAGCCCAAGAGACCCAGTACTTC. Based on the CDR3 plus reference TRBV2 and TRBJ2-5, the full variable domain is EPEVTQTPSHQVTQMGQEVILRCVPISNHLYFYWYRQILGQKVEFLVSFYNNEISEKSEIFDDQFSVERPDGSNFTLKIRSTKLEDSAMYFCASSEAQETQYFGPGTRLLVL.

V gene TRBV24-1 combines with J gene TRBJ2-2; D is perhaps TRBD1 or TRBD2 (5 bases each). The germline CDR1 and CDR2 sequences are KGHDR and SFDVKD. CDR3 size: 12 residues. Trimming left V 9 bases short and J 3 bases short, with 7 bases between. The CDR3 loop is CATRGDTGELFF. CDR3 in DNA: TGTGCCACCCGAGGGGACACCGGGGAGCTGTTTTTT.

The rearrangement joins TRBV28 to TRBJ1-1; D remains unclear. Deletions cut 2 bases from V and 1 base from J, with 11 bases between. The length of the CDR3 is 15 residues. Germline values: CDR1 MDHEN, CDR2 SYDVKM. CDR3 sequence reads: CASSLGGMGNTEAFF. The CDR3 DNA sequence: TGTGCCAGCAGTTTAGGAGGTATGGGGAACACTGAAGCTTTCTTT.

Remarks on this clone: The identical CDR3 is also encoded by other nucleotide sequences in the sample. J is TRBJ1-4 and V is TRBV18; 10 positions agree with TRBD1. The CDR3 consists of 14 residues. Per germline, CDR1 KGHSH and CDR2 LQKENI. Unmatched junction bases numbered 0, after V lost 2 bases and J lost 6 bases. The CDR3 region is CASSPGTGDEKLFF. CDR3 sequence (DNA): TGTGCCAGCTCACCAGGGACAGGGGATGAAAAACTGTTTTTT. Drawing the rest from reference TRBV18 and TRBJ1-4, the complete variable domain is NAGVMQNPRHLVRRRGQEARLRCSPMKGHSHVYWYRQLPEEGLKFMVYLQKENIIDESGMPKERFSAEFPKEGPSILRIQQVVRGDSAAYFCASSPGTGDEKLFFGSGTQLSVL.

The chain is built from TRBV6-4 and TRBJ2-1; 10 bases are shared with TRBD2. Losses at the gene ends were 2 bases for V and 9 bases for J; bases not matched to a gene: 7. The CDR3 has 15 residues. Germline CDR1 reads MRHNA; CDR2 reads SNTAGT. The CDR3 is CASSDGLAGVSEQFF. The CDR3 nucleotides are TGTGCCAGCAGTGACGGGCTAGCGGGGGTTAGTGAGCAGTTCTTC.

V usage is TRBV29-1 and J usage is TRBJ2-5; no firm D call. The CDR3 has 12 residues. V gave up 3 bases and J gave up 3 bases, with 8 bases separating them. CDR1 is SQVTM and CDR2 is ANQGSEA in the germline V gene. The CDR3 region is CSVDFVEETQYF. CDR3 DNA: TGCAGCGTTGATTTCGTGGAAGAGACCCAGTACTTC.

This clone was counted a few times. V gene TRBV19 combines with J gene TRBJ1-5; a weak D match, TRBD1 (5 bases). Trimming left V 3 bases short and J 6 bases short, with 12 bases between. From germline, CDR1 is LNHDA and CDR2 SQIVND (reference sequence). This CDR3 spans 14 amino acids. DNA for the CDR3: TGTGCCAGTAGTATGAATAAGGGGCCTCAGCCCCAGCATTTT. It translates to CASSMNKGPQPQHF. Variable domain in full (rest from reference TRBV19 and TRBJ1-5): DGGITQSPKYLFRKEGQNVTLSCEQNLNHDAMYWYRQDPGQGLRLIYYSQIVNDFQKGDIAEGYSVSREKKESFPLTVTSAQKNPTAFYLCASSMNKGPQPQHFGDGTRLSIL.

This clone was counted only a few times. The rearrangement uses TRBV19 and TRBJ1-2; D remains ambiguous. Germline-derived CDR1 and CDR2 are LNHDA and SQIVND (reference sequence). This CDR3 spans 14 amino acids. The V gene lost 2 bases and the J gene lost 2 bases, with 9 bases spanning the gap. CDR3 DNA: TGTGCCAGTAGTATATCTGACATGAACTATGGCTACACCTTC. Amino acids: CASSISDMNYGYTF.

This chain uses TRBV11-3 with TRBJ2-2; D remains ambiguous. V was cut by 4 bases and J by 4 bases, with 7 bases left in between. The CDR3 runs 13 residues. Germline V gene sequence: CDR1 SGHNT, CDR2 YENEEA. The CDR3 nucleotides are TGTGCCAGCAGCTCCTTAGTCACCGGGGAGCTGTTTTTT. Protein: CASSSLVTGELFF.

The rearrangement uses TRBV4-3 and TRBJ1-4; D might be TRBD1 (5 bases). The V end lost 1 base, the J end lost 5 bases, and 14 bases lay between the germline ends. This CDR3 is built from 16 residues. Germline values: CDR1 LGHNA, CDR2 YSLEER. As DNA, the CDR3 is TGCGCCAGCAGCCAAGCCGGGACGGGACTAAATGAAAAACTGTTTTTT. This gives the protein CASSQAGTGLNEKLFF.

Comments on this clone: This specimen includes other DNA sequences encoding the same CDR3. The chain recombines TRBV3-1 (or the pseudogene TRBV3-2) with TRBJ1-3; 8 bases map to TRBD1. The V segment lost 4 bases and the J segment 4 bases; nucleotides outside the gene matches: 6. This CDR3 region has 15 residues. Germline V gene data show CDR1 as LGHDT and CDR2 as YNNKEL (reference sequence). For the CDR3, the DNA is TGTGCCAGCAGCCGTGGGACAGGAGGAGGAAACACCATATATTTT. Its protein product is CASSRGTGGGNTIYF.

The genes are TRBV28 and TRBJ2-7; 10 nucleotides match TRBD1. V was clipped by 7 bases and J by 1 base; unmatched bases: 7. CDR3 size: 15 residues. Germline assignment: CDR1 MDHEN and CDR2 SYDVKM. The CDR3 loop is CASIPRDRGSYEQYF. DNA for the CDR3: TGTGCCAGCATACCCCGGGACAGGGGATCCTACGAGCAGTACTTC.

The chain recombines TRBV5-8 with TRBJ2-2, with D perhaps matching TRBD1 or TRBD2 (6 bases each). The length of the CDR3 is 15 residues. Deletions cut 1 base from V and 3 bases from J, with 10 bases between. CDR1 is SGHTS and CDR2 is YDEGEE in the germline V gene. The CDR3 spells CASSLIGGHTGELFF. In DNA, the CDR3 is TGTGCCAGCAGCTTGATTGGGGGGCACACCGGGGAGCTGTTTTTT.

J is TRBJ1-5 and V is TRBV4-2; possibly TRBD1 for D (5 bases). Trimming left V 3 bases short and J 6 bases short, with 12 bases between. Per germline, CDR1 LGHNA and CDR2 YNFKEQ. The CDR3 consists of 14 residues. The CDR3 sequence is CASSQQGHGQPQHF. For the CDR3, the DNA is TGTGCCAGCAGCCAGCAGGGCCACGGTCAGCCCCAGCATTTT.

The chain combines TRBV28 with TRBJ2-2; tentatively, D is TRBD2 (7 bases). Trimming left V 10 bases short and J 7 bases short, with 16 bases between. Germline CDR1 reads MDHEN; CDR2 reads SYDVKM. This CDR3 has 13 residues. The CDR3 nucleotides are TGTGCCACCAAAGGGGGGGGATTCGGGGAGCTGTTTTTT. Its protein product is CATKGGGFGELFF.